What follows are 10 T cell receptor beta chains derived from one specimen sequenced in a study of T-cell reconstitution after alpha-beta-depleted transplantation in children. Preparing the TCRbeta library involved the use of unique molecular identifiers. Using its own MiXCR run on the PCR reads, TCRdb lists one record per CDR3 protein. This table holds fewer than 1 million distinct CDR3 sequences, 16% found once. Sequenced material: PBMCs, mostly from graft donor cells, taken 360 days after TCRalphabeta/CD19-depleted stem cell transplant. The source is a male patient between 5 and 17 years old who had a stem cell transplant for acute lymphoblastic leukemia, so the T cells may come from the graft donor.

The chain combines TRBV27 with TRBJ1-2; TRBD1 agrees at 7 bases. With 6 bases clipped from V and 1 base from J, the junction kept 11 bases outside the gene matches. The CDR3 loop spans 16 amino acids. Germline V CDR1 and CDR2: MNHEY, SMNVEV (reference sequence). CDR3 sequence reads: CASSARTGGHNYGYTF. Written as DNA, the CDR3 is TGTGCCAGCAGCGCTCGGACAGGAGGGCATAACTATGGCTACACCTTC.

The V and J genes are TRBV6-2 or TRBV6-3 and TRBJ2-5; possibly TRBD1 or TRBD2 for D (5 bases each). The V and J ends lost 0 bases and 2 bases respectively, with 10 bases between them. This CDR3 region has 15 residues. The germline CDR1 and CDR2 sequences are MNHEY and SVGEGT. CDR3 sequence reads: CASSYSGVEQETQYF. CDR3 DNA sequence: TGTGCCAGCAGTTACTCGGGGGTGGAACAAGAGACCCAGTACTTC.

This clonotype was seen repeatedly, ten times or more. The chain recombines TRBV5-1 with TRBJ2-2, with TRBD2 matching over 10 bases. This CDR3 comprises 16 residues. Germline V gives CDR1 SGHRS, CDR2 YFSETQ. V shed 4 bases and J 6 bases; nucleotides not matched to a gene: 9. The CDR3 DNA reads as TGCGCCAGCAGCAGATCCCTAGCGGGAGCCGCCGGGGAGCTGTTTTTT. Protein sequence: CASSRSLAGAAGELFF.

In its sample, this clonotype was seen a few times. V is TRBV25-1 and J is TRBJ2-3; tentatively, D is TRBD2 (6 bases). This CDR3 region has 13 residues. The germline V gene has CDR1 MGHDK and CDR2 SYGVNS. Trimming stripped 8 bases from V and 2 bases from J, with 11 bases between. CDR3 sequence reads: CASGRLDTDTQYF. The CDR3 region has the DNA TGTGCCAGCGGAAGACTAGACACAGATACGCAGTATTTT.

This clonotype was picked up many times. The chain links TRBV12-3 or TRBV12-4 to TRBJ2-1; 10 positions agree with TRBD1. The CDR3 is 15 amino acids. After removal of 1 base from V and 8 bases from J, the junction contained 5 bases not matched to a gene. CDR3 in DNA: TGTGCCAGCAGTTTAGAGGGACAGGGGTATGATGAGCAGTTCTTC. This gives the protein CASSLEGQGYDEQFF.

The CDR3 here is CASSAQQVSYGYTF. The CDR3 coding sequence is TGTGCCAGCAGCGCCCAACAGGTCTCGTATGGCTACACCTTC. The chain links TRBV7-9 to TRBJ1-2; D may be TRBD1 (5 bases). CDR1 and CDR2 (germline): SEHNR, FQNEAQ (reference sequence). This CDR3 is built from 14 residues. Trimming removed 5 bases from V and 5 bases from J, with 15 bases in between.

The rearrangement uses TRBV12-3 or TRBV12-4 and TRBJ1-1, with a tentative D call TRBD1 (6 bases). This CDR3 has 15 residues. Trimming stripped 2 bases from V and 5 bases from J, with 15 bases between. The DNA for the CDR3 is TGTGCCAGCAGTTTAAAGGGGCGGGGGCAAACTGAAGCTTTCTTT. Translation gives CASSLKGRGQTEAFF.

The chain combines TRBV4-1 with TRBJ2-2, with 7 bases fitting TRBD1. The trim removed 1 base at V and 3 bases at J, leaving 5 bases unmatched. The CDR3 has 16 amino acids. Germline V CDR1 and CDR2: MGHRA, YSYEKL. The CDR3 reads CASSQAGGVDTGELFF. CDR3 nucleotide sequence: TGCGCCAGCAGCCAAGCAGGGGGAGTTGACACCGGGGAGCTGTTTTTT.

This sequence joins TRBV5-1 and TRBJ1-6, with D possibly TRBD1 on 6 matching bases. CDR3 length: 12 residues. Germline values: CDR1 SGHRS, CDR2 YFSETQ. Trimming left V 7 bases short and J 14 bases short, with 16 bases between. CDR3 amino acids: CASRGTPESLHF. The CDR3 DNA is TGCGCCAGCCGTGGGACACCCGAATCCCTCCACTTT.

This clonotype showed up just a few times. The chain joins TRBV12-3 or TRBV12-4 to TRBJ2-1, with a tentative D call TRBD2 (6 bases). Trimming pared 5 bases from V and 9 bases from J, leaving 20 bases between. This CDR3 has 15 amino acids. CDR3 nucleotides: TGTGCCAGCAGTCTCGGGACTCTCGACGGGGCTGAGCAGTTCTTC. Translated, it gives CASSLGTLDGAEQFF.